The present TCR beta chain was sequenced within a study of beta chain features in type 1 diabetes. Overall study: In all, 107,917,701 sorted cells from all samples were analyzed.

This clone was counted a few times. Its specificity is not known. Additional DNA sequences in this sample encode the identical CDR3. As every portion of the isolated RNA was reverse transcribed, the sequencing read expressed TCRB transcripts. Produced via immunoSEQ multiplex PCR; TCRdb's table is partial and in-frame only. Of around 320,000 clones in the sample, around 15% were seen once. Findings of the study overall: A pattern of fewer insertions and more deletions at VDJ junctions was seen in type 1 diabetes patients.

The specimen was central memory CD4+ T cells from blood. The TCR sequence derives from a man between 25 and 39 years old in good health.

The CDR3 region is CASSLTGDGEQFF. The CDR3 coding sequence is TGTGCCAGCAGCTTAACGGGAGACGGTGAGCAGTTCTTC. This chain uses TRBV7-3 with TRBJ2-1; D is possibly TRBD2 (5 bases). Trimming stripped 0 bases from V and 9 bases from J, with 9 bases between. The CDR3 totals 13 residues. Germline loops: CDR1 SGHTA, CDR2 FQGTGA.